A single sample gave rise to the 27 T cell receptor beta chains below, sequenced in a study of early stage breast cancer tumors. TCRdb's copy holds only in-frame clones and misses some; the assay was immunoSEQ multiplex PCR. This table has about 9,600 clones, almost 65% appearing once. The sequenced sample consisted of breast tumor tissue. The receptors here all came from a person aged 55 to 70 with breast cancer.

This chain links TRBV19 with TRBJ1-5, with D uncertain. V gave up 0 bases and J gave up 1 base, with 4 bases separating them. There are 14 residues in the CDR3. Germline V gene sequence: CDR1 LNHDA, CDR2 SQIVND (reference sequence). CDR3 sequence (DNA): TGTGCCAGTAGTATAGACAGCAGCAATCAGCCCCAGCATTTT. Translation: CASSIDSSNQPQHF. The variable domain in full, completed from reference TRBV19 and TRBJ1-5, reads DGGITQSPKYLFRKEGQNVTLSCEQNLNHDAMYWYRQDPGQGLRLIYYSQIVNDFQKGDIAEGYSVSREKKESFPLTVTSAQKNPTAFYLCASSIDSSNQPQHFGDGTRLSIL.

The chain has TRBV19 and TRBJ2-1; D is possibly TRBD1 or TRBD2 (5 bases each). CDR3 length equals 14 residues. Trimming removed 1 base at V and 7 bases at J, with 11 bases between. Germline CDR1 LNHDA, CDR2 SQIVND (reference sequence). CDR3 DNA sequence: TGTGCCAGTAGTATAGGGGGACGGGTAAATGAGCAGTTCTTC. This gives the protein CASSIGGRVNEQFF.

Concerning this clone itself: One end of the junction varies from germline; a read error may be responsible. This chain uses TRBV7-7 with TRBJ2-5; D is tentatively TRBD1 or TRBD2 (6 bases each). The V gene's germline CDR1 is SSHAT and CDR2 FNYEAQ (reference sequence). The CDR3 totals 15 residues. Here the CDR3 DNA reads TGTGCTAGCAGCTCTTATCGAGGGGGGCAAGAGACCCAGTACTTC. Translation: CASSSYRGGQETQYF. The full variable domain, completed using reference TRBV7-7 and TRBJ2-5, is GAGVSQSPRYKVTKRGQDVTLRCDPISSHATLYWYQQALGQGPEFLTYFNYEAQPDKSGLPSDRFSAERPEGSISTLTIQRTEQRDSAMYRCASSSYRGGQETQYFGPGTRLLVL.

This chain joins TRBV6-1 and TRBJ2-1; a weak D match, TRBD1 (5 bases). V shed 6 bases and J shed 4 bases, with 13 bases lying between them. Germline V gene data show CDR1 as MNHNS and CDR2 as SASEGT. CDR3 size: 14 residues. CDR3 DNA: TGTGCCAGCAGCCCGATTAGGGGTTACAATGAGCAGTTCTTC. This encodes CASSPIRGYNEQFF.

The genes are TRBV18 and TRBJ2-7, with no clear D. The CDR3 extends over 13 amino acids. Trimming left V 3 bases short and J 3 bases short, with 9 bases between. Germline loops: CDR1 KGHSH, CDR2 LQKENI. CDR3 coding DNA: TGTGCCAGCTCACCGACGGTGAACTACGAGCAGTACTTC. Translated, it gives CASSPTVNYEQYF. Supplemented by reference TRBV18 and TRBJ2-7, the full variable domain reads NAGVMQNPRHLVRRRGQEARLRCSPMKGHSHVYWYRQLPEEGLKFMVYLQKENIIDESGMPKERFSAEFPKEGPSILRIQQVVRGDSAAYFCASSPTVNYEQYFGPGTRLTVT.

This chain links TRBV18 with TRBJ2-1, with 9 positions matching TRBD1. Trimming at V came to 3 bases and at J to 9 bases, leaving 12 bases not matched to a gene. This CDR3 comprises 16 residues. Per germline, CDR1 KGHSH and CDR2 LQKENI. In DNA, the CDR3 is TGTGCCAGCTCACCTACGGGACAGGGCGGTTCCAGTGAGCAGTTCTTC. Protein: CASSPTGQGGSSEQFF.

The chain combines TRBV29-1 with TRBJ1-1, with D tentatively TRBD1 (5 bases). The V gene's germline CDR1 is SQVTM and CDR2 ANQGSEA. Trimming cost V 7 bases and J 3 bases, with 15 bases left between them. The CDR3 has 13 residues. CDR3 region: CSARADPYTEAFF. CDR3 nucleotides: TGCAGCGCCAGGGCCGATCCCTACACTGAAGCTTTCTTT.

The chain's CDR3 is CATSRAQREGTDTQYF. The DNA for the CDR3 is TGTGCCACCAGCCGCGCGCAGCGGGAAGGCACAGATACGCAGTATTTT. The chain is built from TRBV15 and TRBJ2-3; 7 bases are a match to TRBD2. The CDR3 loop spans 16 amino acids. The germline gives CDR1 LNHNV, CDR2 YYDKDF (reference sequence). V lost 5 bases to trimming and J lost 1 base; unmatched junction nucleotides: 9.

This chain joins TRBV29-1 and TRBJ1-5; 9 positions match TRBD1. The germline V gene has CDR1 SQVTM and CDR2 ANQGSEA. This CDR3 contains 13 residues. Losses at the gene ends were 4 bases for V and 6 bases for J; bases not matched to a gene: 4. Here the CDR3 reads CSVGTGGGQPQHF. Written as DNA, the CDR3 is TGCAGCGTTGGTACAGGGGGCGGTCAGCCCCAGCATTTT.

This rearrangement joins TRBV27 to TRBJ2-7; 7 bases are a match to TRBD2. The germline gives CDR1 MNHEY, CDR2 SMNVEV (reference sequence). The CDR3 sequence is 15 residues long. Losses at the gene ends were 6 bases for V and 4 bases for J; bases not matched to a gene: 12. The CDR3, as DNA: TGTGCCAGCAGCCGAGGGGATCGCGGGAGTTACGAGCAGTACTTC. This sequence encodes CASSRGDRGSYEQYF.

The chain recombines TRBV7-9 with TRBJ2-7; no reliable D call. Trimming removed 5 bases from V and 4 bases from J, with 6 bases in between. The CDR3 has 11 residues. Germline V lookup: CDR1 SEHNR, CDR2 FQNEAQ (reference sequence). DNA of the CDR3: TGTGCCAGCAGCCGAGATTACGAGCAGTACTTC. Protein sequence: CASSRDYEQYF.

This clone was seen a single time. At one end, the junction sequence differs from germline, possibly due to a read error. This rearrangement joins TRBV5-1 to TRBJ1-6; the D is unclear. Germline V gene data show CDR1 as SGHRS and CDR2 as YFSETQ. The CDR3 totals 16 residues. CDR3 amino acids: CASSVPLGSYNSPLHF. In nucleotides, the CDR3 is TGTGCCAGCAGCGTTCCCCTGGGCTCCTATAATTCACCCCTCCACTTT.

This clone was observed a few times. A junction boundary mismatches the germline segment, possibly from a read error. V gene TRBV9 combines with J gene TRBJ1-1; 7 nucleotides agree with TRBD1. CDR3 length: 11 residues. From germline, CDR1 is SGDLS and CDR2 YYNGEE. The CDR3 region has the DNA TGTGCCAGCAGCTCAGGGGGAGGGGAACTCTTT. It is translated as CASSSGGGELF.

The V gene is TRBV28, the J gene TRBJ1-2; possibly TRBD1 for D (6 bases). V lost 4 bases to trimming and J lost 3 bases, with 18 bases between them. This CDR3 spans 16 amino acids. CDR1 is MDHEN and CDR2 is SYDVKM in the germline V gene. The CDR3 loop reads CASSSGGRDGDYGYTF. CDR3 nucleotides: TGTGCCAGCAGTTCCGGGGGCAGGGATGGTGACTATGGCTACACCTTC.

This clone came up a few times. This chain joins TRBV20-1 and TRBJ1-2; no clear D gene. This CDR3 is 9 amino acids long. Trimming shortened V by 2 bases and J by 8 bases, and 3 bases separated the two germline ends. The germline gives CDR1 DFQATT, CDR2 SNEGSKA (reference sequence). CDR3 loop: CSARLGYTF. CDR3 DNA: TGCAGTGCTAGACTGGGCTACACCTTC.

The genes are TRBV7-8 and TRBJ2-1, with a possible D match to TRBD2 (5 bases). V was clipped by 4 bases and J by 6 bases, with 22 bases between them. The CDR3 is made up of 17 amino acids. The germline CDR1 and CDR2 sequences are SGHVS and FQNEAQ. CDR3 residues: CASSSGIFGPQGNEQFF. Here the CDR3 DNA reads TGTGCCAGCAGCTCGGGGATCTTTGGCCCACAAGGCAATGAGCAGTTCTTC.

The rearrangement uses TRBV7-8 and TRBJ2-7, with 7 bases matching TRBD1. CDR3 size: 13 residues. Germline V gives CDR1 SGHVS, CDR2 FQNEAQ. J lost 6 bases, V lost 5 bases, and 7 bases had no gene match. The CDR3 DNA reads as TGTGCCAGCAGCCGACAGGGTTTCGGCGAGCAGTACTTC. Translating gives CASSRQGFGEQYF.

This clone counts as medium-sized. CDR3 DNA sequence: TGTGCCAGCAGTACAGGGGATGCCAATCAGCCCCAGCATTTT. Protein sequence: CASSTGDANQPQHF. V usage is TRBV6-6 and J usage is TRBJ1-5; 7 nucleotides match TRBD1. The CDR3 totals 14 residues. V shed 5 bases and J 3 bases; nucleotides not matched to a gene: 4. Germline CDR1 is MNHNY and CDR2 is SVGAGI (reference sequence).

V gene TRBV9 combines with J gene TRBJ1-2; D not certain. Germline-derived CDR1 and CDR2 are SGDLS and YYNGEE. Trimming left V 0 bases short and J 4 bases short, with 13 bases between. This CDR3 has 15 amino acids. The CDR3 protein is CASSVGAATLYGYTF. CDR3 in DNA: TGTGCCAGCAGCGTAGGGGCAGCAACCCTCTATGGCTACACCTTC.

The V call is TRBV5-1, the J call TRBJ2-2, with 9 bases identical to TRBD1. Germline values: CDR1 SGHRS, CDR2 YFSETQ. The trim removed 1 base at V and 6 bases at J, leaving 16 bases unmatched. The CDR3 totals 19 residues. CDR3 nucleotide sequence: TGCGCCAGCAGCTTGAACCCCCGTGGGTCGGACAGGGGAGCCGGGGAGCTGTTTTTT. Its translation: CASSLNPRGSDRGAGELFF. Full variable domain (remainder filled in from reference TRBV5-1 and TRBJ2-2): KAGVTQTPRYLIKTRGQQVTLSCSPISGHRSVSWYQQTPGQGLQFLFEYFSETQRNKGNFPGRFSGRQFSNSRSEMNVSTLELGDSALYLCASSLNPRGSDRGAGELFFGEGSRLTVL.

J is TRBJ1-3 and V is TRBV4-1; D gene ambiguous. Trimming pared 0 bases from V and 1 base from J, leaving 7 bases between. Germline-derived CDR1 and CDR2 are MGHRA and YSYEKL. This CDR3 comprises 15 residues. The CDR3, as DNA: TGCGCCAGCAGCCAAGAAAAGGATTCTGGAAACACCATATATTTT. Amino acids: CASSQEKDSGNTIYF.

The chain is built from TRBV15 and TRBJ2-5, with TRBD2 matching 11 bases. Germline-derived CDR1 and CDR2 are LNHNV and YYDKDF (reference sequence). Trimming cost V 11 bases and J 1 base; bases outside gene matches: 15. This CDR3 is built from 17 residues. The CDR3 reads CAHPGVHGTSGQETQYF. CDR3 sequence (DNA): TGTGCCCACCCAGGGGTGCACGGGACTAGCGGCCAAGAGACCCAGTACTTC. Using reference TRBV15 and TRBJ2-5 for the parts outside the CDR3, the full variable domain is DAMVIQNPRYQVTQFGKPVTLSCSQTLNHNVMYWYQQKSSQAPKLLFHYYDKDFNNEADTPDNFQSRRPNTSFCFLDIRSPGLGDTAMYLCAHPGVHGTSGQETQYFGPGTRLLVL.

This clone has only a few counts. This chain joins TRBV5-6 and TRBJ2-2; perhaps TRBD2 as D (5 bases). The germline V and J ends were trimmed by 0 bases and 0 bases, with 12 bases remaining between them. This CDR3 contains 17 residues. The germline CDR1 and CDR2 sequences are SGHDT and YYEEEE. This CDR3 reads CASSLVVLAPNTGELFF. The DNA of the CDR3 is TGTGCCAGCAGCTTGGTGGTGCTAGCCCCGAACACCGGGGAGCTGTTTTTT.

This clone is a singleton in its sample. The CDR3 here is CASSQGRIQETQYF. The CDR3 DNA sequence: TGTGCCAGCAGCCAGGGACGGATCCAAGAGACCCAGTACTTC. V and J are TRBV2 and TRBJ2-5; D possibly matches TRBD1 or TRBD2 (5 bases each). CDR3 size: 14 residues. Germline V gene lookup returns CDR1 SNHLY and CDR2 FYNNEI. Trimming removed 6 bases from V and 1 base from J, with 12 bases in between.

The chain joins TRBV27 to TRBJ2-6; D is undetermined. Germline CDR1 is MNHEY and CDR2 is SMNVEV (reference sequence). The V end was cut by 5 bases, the J end by 0 bases, with 11 bases between. This CDR3 spans 16 amino acids. CDR3 amino acids: CASSPRGSSGANVLTF. The CDR3, as DNA: TGTGCCAGCAGTCCCCGAGGTAGCTCTGGGGCCAACGTCCTGACTTTC.

The chain uses TRBV7-9 and TRBJ1-4, with 7 bases that match TRBD1. This CDR3 contains 15 residues. CDR1 is SEHNR, CDR2 FQNEAQ, per germline (reference sequence). J gave up 5 bases and V 1 base, and 4 bases lay outside the gene matches. The DNA for the CDR3 is TGTGCCAGCAGCTTAGGGGGACAGAGGAATGAAAAACTGTTTTTT. Amino acids: CASSLGGQRNEKLFF. The whole variable domain, filled in from reference TRBV7-9 and TRBJ1-4, reads DTGVSQNPRHKITKRGQNVTFRCDPISEHNRLYWYRQTLGQGPEFLTYFQNEAQLEKSRLLSDRFSAERPKGSFSTLEIQRTEQGDSAMYLCASSLGGQRNEKLFFGSGTQLSVL.

This clone rates as medium-sized (0.01 to 0.1%). The V call is TRBV5-5, the J call TRBJ1-1; TRBD1 is a possible D gene (6 bases). Germline CDR1 is SGHKS and CDR2 is YYEKEE (reference sequence). Trimming removed 1 base at V and 4 bases at J, with 8 bases between. The CDR3 loop spans 13 amino acids. The CDR3 here is CASSLTGPTEAFF. The CDR3 DNA reads TGTGCCAGCAGCTTGACAGGGCCCACTGAAGCTTTCTTT. Full variable domain (outside the CDR3, taken from reference TRBV5-5 and TRBJ1-1): DAGVTQSPTHLIKTRGQQVTLRCSPISGHKSVSWYQQVLGQGPQFIFQYYEKEERGRGNFPDRFSARQFPNYSSELNVNALLLGDSALYLCASSLTGPTEAFFGQGTRLTVV.